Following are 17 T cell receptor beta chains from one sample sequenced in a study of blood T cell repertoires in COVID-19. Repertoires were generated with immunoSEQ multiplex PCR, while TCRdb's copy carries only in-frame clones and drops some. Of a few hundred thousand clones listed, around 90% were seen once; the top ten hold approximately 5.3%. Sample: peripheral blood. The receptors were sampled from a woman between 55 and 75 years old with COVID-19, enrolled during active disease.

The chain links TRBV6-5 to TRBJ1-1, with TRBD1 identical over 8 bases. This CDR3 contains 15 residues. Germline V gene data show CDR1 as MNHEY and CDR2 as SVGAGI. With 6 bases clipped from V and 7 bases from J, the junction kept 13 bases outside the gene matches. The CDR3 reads CASRAKPGTGVEAFF. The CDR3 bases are TGTGCCAGCAGGGCTAAACCCGGGACAGGCGTTGAAGCTTTCTTT.

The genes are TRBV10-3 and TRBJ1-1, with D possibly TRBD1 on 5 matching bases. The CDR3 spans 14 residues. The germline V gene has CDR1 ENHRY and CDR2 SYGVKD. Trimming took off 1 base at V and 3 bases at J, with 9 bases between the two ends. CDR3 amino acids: CAISELGGDTEAFF. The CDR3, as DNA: TGTGCCATCAGTGAGTTGGGGGGGGACACTGAAGCTTTCTTT.

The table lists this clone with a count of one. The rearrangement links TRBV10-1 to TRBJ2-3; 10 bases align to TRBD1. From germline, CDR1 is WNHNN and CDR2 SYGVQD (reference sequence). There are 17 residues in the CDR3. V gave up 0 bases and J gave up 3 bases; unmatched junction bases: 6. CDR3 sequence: CASSESSPGQGTDTQYF. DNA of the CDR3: TGCGCCAGCAGTGAGTCTTCCCCGGGACAGGGGACAGATACGCAGTATTTT.

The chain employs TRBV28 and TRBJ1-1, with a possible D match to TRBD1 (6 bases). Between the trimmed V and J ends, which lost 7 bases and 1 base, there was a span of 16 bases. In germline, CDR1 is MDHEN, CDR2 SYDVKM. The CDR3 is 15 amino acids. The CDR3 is CASTNRYRENTEAFF. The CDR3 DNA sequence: TGTGCCAGCACCAATAGGTACAGGGAGAACACTGAAGCTTTCTTT.

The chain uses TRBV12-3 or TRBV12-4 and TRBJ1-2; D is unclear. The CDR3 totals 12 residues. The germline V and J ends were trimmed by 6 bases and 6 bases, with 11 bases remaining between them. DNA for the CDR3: TGTGCCAGCAGCACCTTGGGAGATGGCTACACCTTC. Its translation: CASSTLGDGYTF.

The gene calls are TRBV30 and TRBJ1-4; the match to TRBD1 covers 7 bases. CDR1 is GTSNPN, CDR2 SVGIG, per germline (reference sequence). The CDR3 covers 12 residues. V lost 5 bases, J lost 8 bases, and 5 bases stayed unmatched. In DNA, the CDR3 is TGTGCCTGGGACAGGGTGGAGGAAAAACTGTTTTTT. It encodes CAWDRVEEKLFF. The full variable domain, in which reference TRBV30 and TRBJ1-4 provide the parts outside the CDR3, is SQTIHQWPATLVQPVGSPLSLECTVEGTSNPNLYWYRQAAGRGLQLLFYSVGIGQISSEVPQNLSASRPQDRQFILSSKKLLLSDSGFYLCAWDRVEEKLFFGSGTQLSVL.

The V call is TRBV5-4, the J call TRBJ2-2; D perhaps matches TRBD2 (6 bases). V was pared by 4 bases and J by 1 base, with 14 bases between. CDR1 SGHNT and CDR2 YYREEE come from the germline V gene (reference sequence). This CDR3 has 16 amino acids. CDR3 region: CASSPWASVNTGELFF. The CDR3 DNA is TGTGCCAGCAGCCCGTGGGCTAGCGTGAACACCGGGGAGCTGTTTTTT.

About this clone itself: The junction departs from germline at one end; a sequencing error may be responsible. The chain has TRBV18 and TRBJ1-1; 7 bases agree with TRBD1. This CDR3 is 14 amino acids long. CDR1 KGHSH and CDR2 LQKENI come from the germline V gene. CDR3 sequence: CASSHDRVNAEAFF. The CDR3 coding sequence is TGTGCCAGCTCACACGACAGGGTGAACGCTGAAGCTTTCTTT.

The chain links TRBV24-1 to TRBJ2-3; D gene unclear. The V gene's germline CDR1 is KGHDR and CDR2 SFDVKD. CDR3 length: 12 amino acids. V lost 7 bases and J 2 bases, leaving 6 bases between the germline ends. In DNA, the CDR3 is TGTGCCACCAGCCTAAACACAGATACGCAGTATTTT. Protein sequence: CATSLNTDTQYF.

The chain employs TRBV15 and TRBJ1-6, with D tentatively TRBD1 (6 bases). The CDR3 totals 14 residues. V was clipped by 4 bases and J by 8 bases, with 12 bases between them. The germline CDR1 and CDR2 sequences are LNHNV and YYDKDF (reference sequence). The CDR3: CATSTSTGYSPLHF. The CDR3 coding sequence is TGTGCCACCAGCACATCCACAGGGTATTCACCCCTCCACTTT. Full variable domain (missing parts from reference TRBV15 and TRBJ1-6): DAMVIQNPRYQVTQFGKPVTLSCSQTLNHNVMYWYQQKSSQAPKLLFHYYDKDFNNEADTPDNFQSRRPNTSFCFLDIRSPGLGDTAMYLCATSTSTGYSPLHFGNGTRLTVT.

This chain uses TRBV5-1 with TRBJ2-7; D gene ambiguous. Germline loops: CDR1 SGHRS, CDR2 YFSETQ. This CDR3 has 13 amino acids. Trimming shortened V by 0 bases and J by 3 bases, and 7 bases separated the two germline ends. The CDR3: CASSLVGSYEQYF. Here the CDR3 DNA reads TGCGCCAGCAGCTTGGTTGGCAGCTACGAGCAGTACTTC.

The CDR3, as DNA: TGCGCCAGCAGGCCTAGCGGGAGGGTGTATGAGCAGTTCTTC. Translation gives CASRPSGRVYEQFF. The chain combines TRBV5-1 with TRBJ2-1; 12 bases align to TRBD2. Per germline, CDR1 SGHRS and CDR2 YFSETQ. J lost 8 bases, V lost 5 bases, and 5 bases had no gene match. This CDR3 comprises 14 residues.

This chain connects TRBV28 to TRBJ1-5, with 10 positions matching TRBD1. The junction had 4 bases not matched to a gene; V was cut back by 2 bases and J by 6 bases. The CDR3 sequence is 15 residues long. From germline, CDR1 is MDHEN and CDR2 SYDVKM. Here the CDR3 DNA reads TGTGCCAGCAGTTTAATAGGGACAGGGGTTCAGCCCCAGCATTTT. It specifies CASSLIGTGVQPQHF. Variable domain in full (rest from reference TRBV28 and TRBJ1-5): DVKVTQSSRYLVKRTGEKVFLECVQDMDHENMFWYRQDPGLGLRLIYFSYDVKMKEKGDIPEGYSVSREKKERFSLILESASTNQTSMYLCASSLIGTGVQPQHFGDGTRLSIL.

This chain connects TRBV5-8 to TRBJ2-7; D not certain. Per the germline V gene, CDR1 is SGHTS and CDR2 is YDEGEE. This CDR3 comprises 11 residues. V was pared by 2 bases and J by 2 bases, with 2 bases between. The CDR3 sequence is CASSFTYEQYF. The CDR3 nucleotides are TGTGCCAGCAGCTTCACCTACGAGCAGTACTTC.

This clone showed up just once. The CDR3 protein is CASSKPSGNTIYF. The DNA for the CDR3 is TGTGCCAGCAGTAAGCCCTCTGGAAACACCATATATTTT. The J gene is TRBJ1-3, the V gene TRBV2; no clear D gene. The CDR3 spans 13 residues. Germline loops: CDR1 SNHLY, CDR2 FYNNEI. The V end lost 5 bases, the J end lost 0 bases, and 5 bases lay between the germline ends.

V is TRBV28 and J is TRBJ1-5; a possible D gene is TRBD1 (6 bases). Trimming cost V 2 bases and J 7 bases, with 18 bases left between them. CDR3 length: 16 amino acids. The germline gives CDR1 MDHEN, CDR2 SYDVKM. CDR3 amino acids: CASSLLFTGMGQPQHF. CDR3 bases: TGTGCCAGCAGTTTACTTTTCACAGGGATGGGGCAGCCCCAGCATTTT.

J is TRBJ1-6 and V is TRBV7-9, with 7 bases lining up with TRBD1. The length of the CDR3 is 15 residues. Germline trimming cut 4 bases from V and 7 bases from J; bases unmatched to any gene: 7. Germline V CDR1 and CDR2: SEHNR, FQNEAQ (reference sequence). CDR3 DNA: TGTGCCAGCAGCTCAGCGGACAGGCGGAATTCACCCCTCCACTTT. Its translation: CASSSADRRNSPLHF.